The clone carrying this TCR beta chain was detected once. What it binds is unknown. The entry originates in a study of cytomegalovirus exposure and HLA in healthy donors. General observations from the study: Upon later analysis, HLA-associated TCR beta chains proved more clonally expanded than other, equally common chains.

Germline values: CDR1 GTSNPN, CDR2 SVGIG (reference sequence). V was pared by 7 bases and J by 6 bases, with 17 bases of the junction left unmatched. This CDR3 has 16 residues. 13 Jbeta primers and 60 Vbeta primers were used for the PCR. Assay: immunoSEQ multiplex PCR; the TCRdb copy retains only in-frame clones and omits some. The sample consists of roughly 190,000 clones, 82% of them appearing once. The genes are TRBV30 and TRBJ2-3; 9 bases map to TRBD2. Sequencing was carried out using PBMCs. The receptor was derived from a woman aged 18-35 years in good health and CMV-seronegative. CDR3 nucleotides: TGTGCCTTCAAGTCTAGCGGGACCTGGGGGGGGGATACGCAGTATTTT. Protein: CAFKSSGTWGGDTQYF.